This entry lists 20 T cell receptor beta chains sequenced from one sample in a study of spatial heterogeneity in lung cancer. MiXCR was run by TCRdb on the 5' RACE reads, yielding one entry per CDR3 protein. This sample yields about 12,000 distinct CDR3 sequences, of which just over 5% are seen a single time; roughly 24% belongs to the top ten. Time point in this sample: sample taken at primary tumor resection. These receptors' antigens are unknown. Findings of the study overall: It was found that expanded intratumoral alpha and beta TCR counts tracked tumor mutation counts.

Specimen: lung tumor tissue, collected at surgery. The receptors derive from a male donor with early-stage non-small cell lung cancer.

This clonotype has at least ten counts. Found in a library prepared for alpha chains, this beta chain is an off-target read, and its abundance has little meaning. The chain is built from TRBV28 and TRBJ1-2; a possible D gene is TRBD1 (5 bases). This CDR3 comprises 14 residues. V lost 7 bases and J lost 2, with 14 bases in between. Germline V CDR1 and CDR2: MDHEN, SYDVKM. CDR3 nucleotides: TGTGCCAGCACCACCGGGGACGGCAACTATGGCTACACCTTC. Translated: CASTTGDGNYGYTF.

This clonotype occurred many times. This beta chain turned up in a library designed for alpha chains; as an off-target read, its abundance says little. The CDR3 DNA is TGTGCCATCAGTGAAGTCGGGGGCTACACCTTC. Amino acids: CAISEVGGYTF. The chain has TRBV10-3 and TRBJ1-2; D unresolved. Looked up from germline, CDR1 is ENHRY and CDR2 is SYGVKD. The CDR3 sequence is 11 residues long. Trimming took off 3 bases at V and 8 bases at J, with 7 bases between the two ends.

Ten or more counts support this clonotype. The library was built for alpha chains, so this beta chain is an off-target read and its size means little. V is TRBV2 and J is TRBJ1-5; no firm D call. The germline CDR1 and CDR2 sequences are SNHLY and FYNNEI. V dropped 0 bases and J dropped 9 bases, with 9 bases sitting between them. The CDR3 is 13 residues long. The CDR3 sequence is CASSEALLGPQHF. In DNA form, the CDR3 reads TGTGCCAGCAGTGAAGCGCTGTTAGGGCCCCAGCATTTT. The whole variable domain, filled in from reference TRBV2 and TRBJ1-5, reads EPEVTQTPSHQVTQMGQEVILRCVPISNHLYFYWYRQILGQKVEFLVSFYNNEISEKSEIFDDQFSVERPDGSNFTLKIRSTKLEDSAMYFCASSEALLGPQHFGDGTRLSIL.

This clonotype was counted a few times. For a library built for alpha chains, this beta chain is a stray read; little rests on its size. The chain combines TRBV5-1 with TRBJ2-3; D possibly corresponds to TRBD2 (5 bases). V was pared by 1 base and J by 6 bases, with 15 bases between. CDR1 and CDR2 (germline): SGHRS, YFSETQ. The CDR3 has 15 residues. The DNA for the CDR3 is TGCGCCAGCAGCTTGAACGGGCGAAGGGAGGATACGCAGTATTTT. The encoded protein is CASSLNGRREDTQYF.

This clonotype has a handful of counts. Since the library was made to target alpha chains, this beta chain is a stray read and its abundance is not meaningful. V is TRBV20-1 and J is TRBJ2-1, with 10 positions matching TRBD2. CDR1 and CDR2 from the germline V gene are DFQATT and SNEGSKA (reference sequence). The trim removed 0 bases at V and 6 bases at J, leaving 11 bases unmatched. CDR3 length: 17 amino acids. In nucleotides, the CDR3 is TGCAGTGCTAGAGATCCAACTAGCGGGGCGCTGGTCAATGAGCAGTTCTTC. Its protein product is CSARDPTSGALVNEQFF.

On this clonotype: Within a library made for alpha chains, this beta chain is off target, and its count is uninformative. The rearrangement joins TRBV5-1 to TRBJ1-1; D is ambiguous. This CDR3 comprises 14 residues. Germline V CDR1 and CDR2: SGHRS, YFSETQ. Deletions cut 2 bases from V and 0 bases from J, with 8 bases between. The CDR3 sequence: CASSLELVNTEAFF. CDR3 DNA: TGCGCCAGCAGCTTAGAGTTAGTGAACACTGAAGCTTTCTTT.

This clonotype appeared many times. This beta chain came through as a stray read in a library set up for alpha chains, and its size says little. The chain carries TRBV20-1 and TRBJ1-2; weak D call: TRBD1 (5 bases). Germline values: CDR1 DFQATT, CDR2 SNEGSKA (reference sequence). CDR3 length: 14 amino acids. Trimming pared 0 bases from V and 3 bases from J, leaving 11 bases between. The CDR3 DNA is TGCAGTGCTAGAGATTGGGGGGACGACTATGGCTACACCTTC. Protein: CSARDWGDDYGYTF.

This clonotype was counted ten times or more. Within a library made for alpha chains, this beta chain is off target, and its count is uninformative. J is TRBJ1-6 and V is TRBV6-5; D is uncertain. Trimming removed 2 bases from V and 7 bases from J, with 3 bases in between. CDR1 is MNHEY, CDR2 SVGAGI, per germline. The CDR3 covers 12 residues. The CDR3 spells CASSYKNSPLHF. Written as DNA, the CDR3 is TGTGCCAGCAGTTACAAAAATTCACCCCTCCACTTT.

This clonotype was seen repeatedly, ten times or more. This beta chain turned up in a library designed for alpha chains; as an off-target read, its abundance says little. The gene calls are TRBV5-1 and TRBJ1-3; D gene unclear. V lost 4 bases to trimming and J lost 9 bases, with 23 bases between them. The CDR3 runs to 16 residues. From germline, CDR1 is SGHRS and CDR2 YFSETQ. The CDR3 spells CASSQATLGLGVTIYF. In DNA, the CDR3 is TGCGCCAGCAGCCAAGCAACTTTGGGTCTTGGGGTCACCATATATTTT.

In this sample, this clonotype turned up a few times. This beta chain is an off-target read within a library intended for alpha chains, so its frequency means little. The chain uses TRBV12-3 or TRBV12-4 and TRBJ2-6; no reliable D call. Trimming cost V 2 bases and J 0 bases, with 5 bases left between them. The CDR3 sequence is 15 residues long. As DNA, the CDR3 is TGTGCCAGCAGTTTATTAAACTCTGGGGCCAACGTCCTGACTTTC. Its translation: CASSLLNSGANVLTF.

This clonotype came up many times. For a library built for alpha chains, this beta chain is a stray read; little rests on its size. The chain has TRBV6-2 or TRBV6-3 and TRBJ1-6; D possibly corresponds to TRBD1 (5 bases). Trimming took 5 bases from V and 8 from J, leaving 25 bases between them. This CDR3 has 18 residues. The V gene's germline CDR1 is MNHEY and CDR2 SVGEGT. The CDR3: CASSSLQGLRYADSPLHF. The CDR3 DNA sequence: TGTGCCAGCAGTAGCCTCCAGGGTCTGAGGTATGCGGATTCACCCCTCCACTTT.

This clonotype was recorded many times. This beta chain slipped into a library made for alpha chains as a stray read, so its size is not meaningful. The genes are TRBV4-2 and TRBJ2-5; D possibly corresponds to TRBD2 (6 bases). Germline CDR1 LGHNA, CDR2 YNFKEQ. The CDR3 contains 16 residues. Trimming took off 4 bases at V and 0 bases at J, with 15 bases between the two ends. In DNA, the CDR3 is TGTGCCAGCAGCCCAGGTACGGGGGAGTACCAAGAGACCCAGTACTTC. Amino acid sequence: CASSPGTGEYQETQYF.

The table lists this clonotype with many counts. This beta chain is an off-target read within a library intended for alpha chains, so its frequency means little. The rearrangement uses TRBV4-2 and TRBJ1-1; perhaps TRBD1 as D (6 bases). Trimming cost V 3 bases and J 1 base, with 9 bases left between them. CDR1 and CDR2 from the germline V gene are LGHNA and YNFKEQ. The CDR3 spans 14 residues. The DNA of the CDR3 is TGTGCCAGCAGCCAGGGACATCGGAACACTGAAGCTTTCTTT. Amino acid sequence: CASSQGHRNTEAFF.

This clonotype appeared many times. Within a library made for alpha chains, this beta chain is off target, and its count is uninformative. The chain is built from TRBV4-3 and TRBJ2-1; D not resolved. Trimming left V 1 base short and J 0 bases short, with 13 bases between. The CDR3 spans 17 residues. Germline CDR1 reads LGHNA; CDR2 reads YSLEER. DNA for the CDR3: TGCGCCAGCAGCCAAGTCCTCCTTTTTAGCTCCTACAATGAGCAGTTCTTC. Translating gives CASSQVLLFSSYNEQFF.

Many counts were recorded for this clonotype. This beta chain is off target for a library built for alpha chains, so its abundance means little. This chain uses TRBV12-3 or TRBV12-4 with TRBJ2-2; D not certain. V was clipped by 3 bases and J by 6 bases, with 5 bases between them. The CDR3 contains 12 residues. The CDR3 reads CASSFLPGELFF. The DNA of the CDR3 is TGTGCCAGCAGTTTCCTCCCCGGGGAGCTGTTTTTT.

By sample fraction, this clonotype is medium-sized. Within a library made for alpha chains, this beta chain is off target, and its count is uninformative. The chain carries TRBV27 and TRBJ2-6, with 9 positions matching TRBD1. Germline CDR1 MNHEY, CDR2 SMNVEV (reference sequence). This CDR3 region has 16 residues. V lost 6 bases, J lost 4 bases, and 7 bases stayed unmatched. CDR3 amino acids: CASSVTGGTGANVLTF. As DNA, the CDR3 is TGTGCCAGCAGCGTAACAGGGGGCACGGGGGCCAACGTCCTGACTTTC.

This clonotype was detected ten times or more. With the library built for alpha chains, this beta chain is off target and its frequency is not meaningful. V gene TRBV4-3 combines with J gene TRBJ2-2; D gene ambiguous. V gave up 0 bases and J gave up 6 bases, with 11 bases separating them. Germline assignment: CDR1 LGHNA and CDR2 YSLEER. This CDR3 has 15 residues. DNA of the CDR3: TGCGCCAGCAGCCAAGAGAACCCTAGATCCGGGGAGCTGTTTTTT. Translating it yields CASSQENPRSGELFF.

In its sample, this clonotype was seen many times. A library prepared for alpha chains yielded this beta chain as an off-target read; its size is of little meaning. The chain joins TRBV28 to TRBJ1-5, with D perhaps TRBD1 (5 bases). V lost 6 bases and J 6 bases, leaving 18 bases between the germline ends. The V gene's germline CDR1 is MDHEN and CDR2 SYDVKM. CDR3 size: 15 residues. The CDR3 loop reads CASRSPFRDGQPQHF. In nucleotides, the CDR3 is TGTGCCAGCAGATCCCCCTTTCGGGACGGTCAGCCCCAGCATTTT.

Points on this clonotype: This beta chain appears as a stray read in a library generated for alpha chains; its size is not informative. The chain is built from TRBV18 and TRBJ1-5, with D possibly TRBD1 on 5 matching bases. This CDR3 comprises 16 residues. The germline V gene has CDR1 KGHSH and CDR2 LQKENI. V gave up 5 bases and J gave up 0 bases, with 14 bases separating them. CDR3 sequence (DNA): TGTGCCAGCTCAAGACAGCAAACACATAGCAATCAGCCCCAGCATTTT. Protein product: CASSRQQTHSNQPQHF.

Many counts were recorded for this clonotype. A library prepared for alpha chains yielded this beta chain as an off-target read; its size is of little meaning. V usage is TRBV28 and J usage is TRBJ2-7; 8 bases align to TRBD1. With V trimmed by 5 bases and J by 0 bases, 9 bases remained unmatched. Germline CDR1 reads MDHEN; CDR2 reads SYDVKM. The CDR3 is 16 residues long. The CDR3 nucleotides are TGTGCCAGCAGTACTCCTGGACAGGGCAGCTCCTACGAGCAGTACTTC. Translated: CASSTPGQGSSYEQYF.